This T cell receptor (beta chain) is from a study of Ad26.COV2.S vaccination and SARS-CoV-2 variants (dated by TCRdb to 2020 to 2022). Context from the whole study: Donors in the vaccine arm were drawn from COV1001, a multicentre, randomized, double-blind, placebo-controlled phase I-IIa trial testing Ad26.COV2.S in healthy adults. Ad26.COV2.S was administered intramuscularly at a dose of 5x10^10 or 1x10^11 viral particles, either as one shot or as two shots given 56 days apart. Sequencing of the TCRbeta repertoire served to evaluate the specificity and breadth of SARS-CoV-2-reactive T cell receptors following Ad26.COV2.S vaccination. The TCR-sequenced set comprised about 32 samples: around 20 Ad26.COV2.S vaccine recipients, 5 placebo recipients and 8 SARS-CoV-2 convalescent individuals. Trial participants were randomized into five groups of five: low-dose or high-dose Ad26.COV2.S given once or twice, or placebo on both occasions. Throughout the experiments and outcome assessment, investigators stayed blinded to trial group allocation.

What the authors observed across the whole study: The authors noted that the TCR breadth and depth analyses may have underestimated total T cell responses. The study was not powered for comparison of responses between vaccine doses or regimens. Non-spike TCR breadth was comparable between vaccine and placebo recipients, consistent with the vaccine containing only spike. Higher spike-specific TCR breadth was observed in Ad26.COV2.S recipients than in placebo recipients (P = 0.0014). After vaccination, spike-specific CD8+ and CD4+ T cell responses were reported to show substantial breadth.

The intended sense of this specimen's treatment or condition label: around 19 received Ad26.COV2.S at low or high dose, single or two shots; roughly five received placebo; per-sample allocation not given. Repertoires of vaccine and placebo recipients were sequenced from samples collected on day 63 after the first injection. Between 29 July and 7 August 2020, Cohort 1b enrolled some 25 adults aged 18-55 years at one site in Boston, USA. Ad26.COV2.S was a replication-incompetent adenovirus type 26 vector expressing a prefusion-stabilized SARS-CoV-2 spike protein from the original Wuhan strain. The immunoSEQ Assay was used to sequence TCRbeta CDR3 regions. After extraction, genomic DNA underwent amplification by bias-controlled multiplex PCR, followed by high-throughput sequencing. On the authors' methods: To quantify the absolute abundance of every unique TCRbeta CDR3 region, sequences were collapsed and filtered. Usable DNA was measured by amplifying reference genes present in all nucleated cells, and TCRbeta template counts were normalized to that usable DNA to estimate T cell fraction. Repertoire TCRs were annotated as SARS-CoV-2-specific by exact matching of V gene, CDR3 amino acid sequence and J gene to a known reactive TCR set. MIRA supplied the reference SARS-CoV-2 TCR set, which was filtered for enrichment in COVID-19-positive ImmuneCODE repertoires so that public or cross-reactive TCRs were removed. Drawing on the MIRA antigens, annotated TCRs were analysed further at the level of specific ORF or position within ORF. Breadth was defined as annotated unique rearrangements over total unique productive rearrangements; depth was the summed frequency of those rearrangements. Two-sided Wilcoxon rank-sum tests were used to compare TCR breadth between groups. In TCRdb, the immuneACCESS table is reduced to in-frame sequences with V and J assigned. These tables do not hold every clone; where another copy was compared, an unresolved V gene accounts for under half, and the others remain unexplained. Clone size and the V and J calls come from that table; the DNA yielded D and trimming. This sample gives 350,000 to 450,000 clones in total; around 87% of them show up just once. Jointly, the top ten make up roughly 3.1% of the sample.

As to this clone: This receptor's antigen is unknown. Base-call qualities are not available, and no considerably larger clone is one nucleotide away.

This material consisted of peripheral blood, taken in a trial of Ad26.COV2.S vaccine versus placebo. The clonotype comes from a person aged 18 to 65 who received the Ad26.COV2.S COVID-19 vaccine or a placebo.

The CDR3 has the sequence CASTGTGAEQFF. Here is the DNA: TGTGCCAGCACCGGGACAGGGGCTGAGCAGTTCTTC. The V gene is TRBV6-5 and the J gene is TRBJ2-1, and 10 junction bases match TRBD1. V loses 7 bases at its end and J loses 9 bases; junction bases beyond the gene matches: 3. From the germline V gene, CDR1 is MNHEY and CDR2 is SVGAGI. Reading from cysteine to phenylalanine, the CDR3 counts 12 amino acids. CDR3 DNA is the only sequence kept; it has 36 bases, read in frame from the first base.